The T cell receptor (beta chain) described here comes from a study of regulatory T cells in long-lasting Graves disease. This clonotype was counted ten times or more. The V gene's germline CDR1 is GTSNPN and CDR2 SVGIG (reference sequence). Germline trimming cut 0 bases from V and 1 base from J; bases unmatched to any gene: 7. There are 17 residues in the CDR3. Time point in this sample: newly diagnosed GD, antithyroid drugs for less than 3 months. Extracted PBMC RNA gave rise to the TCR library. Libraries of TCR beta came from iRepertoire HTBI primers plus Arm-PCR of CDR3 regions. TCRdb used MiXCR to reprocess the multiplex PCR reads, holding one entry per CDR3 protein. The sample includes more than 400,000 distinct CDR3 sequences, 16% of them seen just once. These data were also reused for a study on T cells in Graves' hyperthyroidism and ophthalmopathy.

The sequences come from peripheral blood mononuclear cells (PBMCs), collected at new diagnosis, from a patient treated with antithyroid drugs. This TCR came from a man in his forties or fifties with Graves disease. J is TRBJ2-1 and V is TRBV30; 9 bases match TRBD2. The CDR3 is CAWSVFGTSRSYNEQFF. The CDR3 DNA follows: TGTGCCTGGAGTGTATTTGGGACTAGCCGATCCTACAATGAGCAGTTCTTC.